One T cell receptor (beta chain) is described in this entry. Its target is not known. An end of the junction does not agree with germline; a read error may underlie this. CDR1 is SGHRS, CDR2 YFSETQ, per germline. The length of the CDR3 is 14 residues. Total RNA, at least 5.5 micrograms per sample, came from PBMCs. The data were obtained in a study of blood T cells in healthy people across ages. Study information: Capture via template switching afforded approximately one barcoded beta molecule per two T cells. Notes on the study in general: Comparison with aged donors showed that long-lived donors had more naive CD4+ cells and higher diversity.

With a J-beta primer mix and a sample-barcoded 5' primer, a second PCR ran about 7 to 12 cycles. Every sample returned 2.5 million or more CDR3-containing paired-end reads. TCRdb re-analysed the 5' RACE reads in MiXCR, keeping a single row per CDR3 protein. This sample has nearly 1 million distinct CDR3 sequences; roughly 51% occur once, and the top ten carry 20% to 25%. Input material: blood. The J gene is TRBJ1-2, the V gene TRBV5-1; TRBD1 agrees at 9 bases. This TCR was sampled from a woman aged 55-75 years in good health. For the CDR3, the DNA is TGCGCCAGCACTCTGGACAGGGGAGCTGGAGGCTGCACCTTC. Amino acid sequence: CASTLDRGAGGCTF.